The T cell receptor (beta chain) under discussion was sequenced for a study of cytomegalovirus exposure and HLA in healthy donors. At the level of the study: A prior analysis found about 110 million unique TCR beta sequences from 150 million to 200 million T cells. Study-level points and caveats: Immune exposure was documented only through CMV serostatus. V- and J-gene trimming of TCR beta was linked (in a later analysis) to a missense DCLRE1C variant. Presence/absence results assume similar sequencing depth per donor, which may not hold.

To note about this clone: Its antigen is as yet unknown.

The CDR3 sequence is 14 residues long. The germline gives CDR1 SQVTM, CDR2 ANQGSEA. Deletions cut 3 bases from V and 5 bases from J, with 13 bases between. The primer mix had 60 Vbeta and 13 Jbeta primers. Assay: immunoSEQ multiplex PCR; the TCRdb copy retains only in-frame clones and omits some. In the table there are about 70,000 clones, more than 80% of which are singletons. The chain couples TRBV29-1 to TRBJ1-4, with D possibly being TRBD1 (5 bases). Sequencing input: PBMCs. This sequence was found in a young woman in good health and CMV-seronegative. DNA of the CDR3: TGCAGCGTTGAGTGGGCAGGGCAGAATGAAAAACTGTTTTTT. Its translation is CSVEWAGQNEKLFF.